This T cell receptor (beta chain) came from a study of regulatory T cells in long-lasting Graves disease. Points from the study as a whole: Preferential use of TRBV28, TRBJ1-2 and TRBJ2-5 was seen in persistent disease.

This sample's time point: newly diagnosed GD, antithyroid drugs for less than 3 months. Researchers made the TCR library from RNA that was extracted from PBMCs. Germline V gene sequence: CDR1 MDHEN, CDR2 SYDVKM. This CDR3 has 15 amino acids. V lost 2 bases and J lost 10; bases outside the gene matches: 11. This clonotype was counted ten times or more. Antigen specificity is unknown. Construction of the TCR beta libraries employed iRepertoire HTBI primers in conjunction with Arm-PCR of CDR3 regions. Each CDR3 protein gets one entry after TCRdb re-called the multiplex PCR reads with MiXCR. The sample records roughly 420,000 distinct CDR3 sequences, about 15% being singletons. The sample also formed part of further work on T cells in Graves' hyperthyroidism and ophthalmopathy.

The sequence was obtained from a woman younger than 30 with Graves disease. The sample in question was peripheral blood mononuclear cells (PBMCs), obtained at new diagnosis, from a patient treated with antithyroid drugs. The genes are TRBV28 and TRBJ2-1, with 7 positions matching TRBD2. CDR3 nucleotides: TGTGCCAGCAGTTTAAGGGGACTAACAAAAGACGAGCAGTTCTTC. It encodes CASSLRGLTKDEQFF.